This T cell receptor (beta chain) emerged from a study of blood T cells in healthy people across ages. Study details: Through template switching, about one barcoded beta molecule was captured per two T cells, as measured in model experiments. Whole-study findings and limits: Age advanced and TCR beta diversity per million T cells fell, roughly linearly.

Sample-barcoded 5' priming and a J-beta primer mix drove a second PCR of roughly 7 to 11 cycles. Every cDNA was tagged by a template-switch adaptor with 12 random nucleotides. TCRdb used MiXCR to reprocess the 5' RACE reads, holding one entry per CDR3 protein. The sample lists approximately 700,000 distinct CDR3 sequences, about 34% seen once, with roughly 14% in the top ten. The CDR3 runs to 13 residues. The germline V gene has CDR1 SGHTA and CDR2 FQGNSA. With respect to this clonotype: Its antigen remains unknown. A read error may account for a junction end that differs from germline.

The TCR sequence derives from a woman aged 80 or over in good health. The rearrangement joins TRBV7-2 to TRBJ2-7; 7 nucleotides match TRBD2. The sample consisted of blood. The CDR3 region has the DNA TGTGCCAGCGGCTTAAGGCGGGGAGGGGAGCAGTACTTC. Translation: CASGLRRGGEQYF.